A single sample gave rise to the 28 T cell receptor beta chains below, sequenced in a study of T cells in Graves' hyperthyroidism and ophthalmopathy. RNA transcripts were the template for amplifying TCR beta CDR3 regions. First-round RT-PCR targeting the TCR CDR3 was performed with the HTBI primer set. MiXCR was run by TCRdb on the multiplex PCR reads, yielding one entry per CDR3 protein. The table lists hundreds of thousands of distinct CDR3 sequences, roughly 15% of them singletons. The sample was blood. The receptor source for this set is a woman between 50 and 59 years old with Graves' ophthalmopathy.

In its sample, this clonotype was seen many times. The chain carries TRBV29-1 and TRBJ2-3, with a weak D call TRBD2 (5 bases). CDR1 and CDR2 from the germline V gene are SQVTM and ANQGSEA. The V end was cut by 2 bases, the J end by 0 bases, with 12 bases between. There are 15 residues in the CDR3. CDR3 in amino acids: CSVEWWELSTDTQYF. The CDR3 DNA reads TGCAGCGTTGAATGGTGGGAGTTAAGCACAGATACGCAGTATTTT.

As regards this clonotype: A much larger clone differs from this one at a single base, so this may be a read error. The chain links TRBV20-1 to TRBJ2-1, with TRBD1 identical over 9 bases. Germline CDR1 is DFQATT and CDR2 is SNEGSKA (reference sequence). V lost 6 bases, J lost 4 bases, and 10 bases stayed unmatched. CDR3 length: 15 residues. The CDR3 DNA is TGCAGTGCCCGCGAGGTGGGACAGGGTTACAATGAGCAGTTCTTC. As protein: CSAREVGQGYNEQFF.

V and J are TRBV5-1 and TRBJ1-6; 8 nucleotides align to TRBD1. CDR1 and CDR2 from the germline V gene are SGHRS and YFSETQ. The trim removed 2 bases at V and 10 bases at J, leaving 5 bases unmatched. The CDR3 totals 14 residues. The CDR3 sequence: CASSFDRGISPLHF. The CDR3 DNA reads as TGCGCCAGCAGCTTCGACAGGGGCATCTCACCCCTCCACTTT.

This clonotype was seen many times. The rearrangement links TRBV20-1 to TRBJ2-1; 12 bases are a match to TRBD2. The CDR3 runs 17 residues. Germline lookup yields CDR1 DFQATT and CDR2 SNEGSKA (reference sequence). J was trimmed by 7 bases and V by 0 bases; bases with no gene match: 10. This chain's CDR3 is CSARDSQTSGSGNEQFF. The CDR3 bases are TGCAGTGCTAGAGATTCCCAGACTAGCGGGAGCGGAAATGAGCAGTTCTTC.

The chain joins TRBV20-1 to TRBJ1-2, with 7 bases lining up with TRBD1. The ends lost 6 bases at V and 4 bases at J; junction bases unmatched: 5. This CDR3 contains 12 residues. Germline CDR1 DFQATT, CDR2 SNEGSKA (reference sequence). This CDR3 is CSATGFGYGYTF. The CDR3 coding sequence is TGCAGTGCGACAGGGTTCGGCTATGGCTACACCTTC.

This clonotype occurred many times. The chain combines TRBV2 with TRBJ2-1; TRBD1 is a possible D gene (5 bases). The V gene's germline CDR1 is SNHLY and CDR2 FYNNEI. This CDR3 region has 16 residues. Trimming pared 7 bases from V and 3 bases from J, leaving 19 bases between. The chain's CDR3 is CASNPGRALNYNEQFF. The CDR3, as DNA: TGTGCCAGCAACCCAGGCAGGGCCCTCAACTACAATGAGCAGTTCTTC.

The rearrangement uses TRBV19 and TRBJ1-4; D is unclear. The CDR3 has 16 residues. Between the trimmed V and J ends, which lost 5 bases and 0 bases, there was a span of 13 bases. Germline-derived CDR1 and CDR2 are LNHDA and SQIVND (reference sequence). The CDR3 DNA sequence: TGTGCCAGTAGTCTCTGGACGGGAGCAACTAATGAAAAACTGTTTTTT. Translating gives CASSLWTGATNEKLFF.

V gene TRBV15 combines with J gene TRBJ2-5; TRBD1 is a possible D gene (6 bases). Trimming stripped 2 bases from V and 3 bases from J, with 10 bases between. The CDR3 is 14 residues long. In germline, CDR1 is LNHNV, CDR2 YYDKDF (reference sequence). CDR3 bases: TGTGCCACCAGCAGACAGGGGAGCGAAGAGACCCAGTACTTC. This sequence encodes CATSRQGSEETQYF.

V usage is TRBV6-5 and J usage is TRBJ1-5; TRBD1 might be the D (6 bases). V lost 2 bases and J lost 0, with 17 bases in between. The CDR3 runs to 18 residues. Germline V gene lookup returns CDR1 MNHEY and CDR2 SVGAGI. The CDR3 is CASSYPTGQRGSNQPQHF. The CDR3 DNA sequence: TGTGCCAGCAGTTACCCGACCGGACAGAGAGGTAGCAATCAGCCCCAGCATTTT.

This clonotype showed up many times. This chain uses TRBV12-3 or TRBV12-4 with TRBJ1-5; D perhaps matches TRBD1 (6 bases). V was trimmed by 3 bases and J by 3 bases, leaving 21 bases between them. This CDR3 is built from 18 residues. The CDR3 protein is CASSFLAGHREVNQPQHF. CDR3 nucleotide sequence: TGTGCCAGCAGTTTTTTGGCGGGCCACAGGGAGGTCAATCAGCCCCAGCATTTT.

V and J are TRBV18 and TRBJ2-1, with 12 bases lining up with TRBD2. This CDR3 is 18 amino acids long. The germline gives CDR1 KGHSH, CDR2 LQKENI. J gave up 7 bases and V 3 bases, and 13 bases lay outside the gene matches. The CDR3 DNA reads as TGTGCCAGCTCACCTTTGGTGCTGACTAGCGGGAGTGGAAATGAGCAGTTCTTC. Translated, it gives CASSPLVLTSGSGNEQFF.

The chain is built from TRBV29-1 and TRBJ1-1, with D hard to call. Between the trimmed V and J ends, which lost 3 bases and 0 bases, there was a span of 5 bases. The length of the CDR3 is 12 residues. Germline lookup yields CDR1 SQVTM and CDR2 ANQGSEA. The CDR3 here is CSVDAVNTEAFF. The CDR3 nucleotides are TGCAGCGTTGACGCCGTGAACACTGAAGCTTTCTTT.

This clonotype was seen repeatedly, ten times or more. The CDR3 is CASKLDGSQVTDTQYF. The DNA for the CDR3 is TGTGCCAGCAAATTAGACGGGTCTCAGGTCACAGATACGCAGTATTTT. This chain joins TRBV6-1 and TRBJ2-3, with D unresolved. The CDR3 is 16 residues long. Germline CDR1 reads MNHNS; CDR2 reads SASEGT. V was shortened by 7 bases and J by 2 bases, with 19 bases between the two germline ends.

This clonotype was seen repeatedly, ten times or more. This CDR3 reads CASRTGTAREAFF. CDR3 DNA sequence: TGTGCCAGCAGGACCGGGACGGCCCGTGAAGCTTTCTTT. The V call is TRBV28, the J call TRBJ1-1; D might be TRBD1 (5 bases). The CDR3 is 13 residues long. V lost 6 bases, J lost 7 bases, and 15 bases lay in between. Germline CDR1 MDHEN, CDR2 SYDVKM.

Comments on this clonotype: A much larger clone lies one base from this, so it may be a read error. The CDR3 DNA reads TGTGCCAGCAGCTATTACAAGAGCGGGAGTTCCTACAATGAGCAGTTCTTC. It specifies CASSYYKSGSSYNEQFF. This chain links TRBV7-9 with TRBJ2-1; 8 bases are a match to TRBD2. The ends lost 4 bases at V and 1 base at J; junction bases unmatched: 9. This CDR3 contains 17 residues. Germline V gives CDR1 SEHNR, CDR2 FQNEAQ (reference sequence).

In its sample, this clonotype was seen a few times. The J gene is TRBJ2-1, the V gene TRBV29-1; TRBD2 might be the D (6 bases). V lost 6 bases to trimming and J lost 6 bases, with 9 bases between them. In germline, CDR1 is SQVTM, CDR2 ANQGSEA. The CDR3 runs 11 residues. In nucleotides, the CDR3 is TGCAGCGTCGGGGGTGCCAATGAGCAGTTCTTC. Translating gives CSVGGANEQFF.

This clonotype was observed at least ten times. The rearrangement links TRBV7-3 to TRBJ2-3; no firm D call. The germline V gene has CDR1 SGHTA and CDR2 FQGTGA. The CDR3 runs to 13 residues. V was pared by 8 bases and J by 1 base, with 10 bases between. The CDR3 sequence is CASARLGTDTQYF. CDR3 coding DNA: TGTGCCAGCGCGAGATTGGGCACAGATACGCAGTATTTT.

This clonotype was seen many times. The chain combines TRBV7-3 with TRBJ2-3; no definite D call. The CDR3 contains 13 residues. Germline-derived CDR1 and CDR2 are SGHTA and FQGTGA. Trimming removed 4 bases at V and 9 bases at J, with 14 bases between. The CDR3 bases are TGTGCCAGCAGCTCCCGGACCCAGTGGACGCAGTATTTT. This codes for CASSSRTQWTQYF.

This clonotype was counted at least ten times. The chain combines TRBV29-1 with TRBJ1-5, with D possibly TRBD1 on 5 matching bases. CDR3 size: 14 residues. Trimming cost V 5 bases and J 0 bases, with 11 bases left between them. CDR1 and CDR2 from the germline V gene are SQVTM and ANQGSEA. The CDR3 is CSVWDGYSNQPQHF. The CDR3 DNA follows: TGCAGCGTTTGGGACGGATATAGCAATCAGCCCCAGCATTTT.

This clonotype showed up just a few times. The V gene is TRBV7-9, the J gene TRBJ1-4; D unclear. There are 14 residues in the CDR3. The V gene's germline CDR1 is SEHNR and CDR2 FQNEAQ (reference sequence). Between the trimmed V and J ends, which lost 1 base and 4 bases, there was a span of 7 bases. The CDR3 DNA follows: TGTGCCAGCAGCTTAGGAAGGTATAATGAAAAACTGTTTTTT. The encoded protein is CASSLGRYNEKLFF.

This clonotype has more than one count but fewer than ten. V gene TRBV28 combines with J gene TRBJ2-2, with D possibly called TRBD1 or TRBD2 (5 bases each). CDR1 is MDHEN and CDR2 is SYDVKM in the germline V gene. CDR3 length equals 15 residues. V was cut by 1 base and J by 2 bases, with 8 bases left in between. Written as DNA, the CDR3 is TGTGCCAGCAGTTTATCGGGGCAAAACACCGGGGAGCTGTTTTTT. This gives the protein CASSLSGQNTGELFF.

This clonotype was counted many times. The rearrangement links TRBV10-3 to TRBJ1-5, with 7 bases fitting TRBD1. Germline V gives CDR1 ENHRY, CDR2 SYGVKD. The J segment lost 0 bases and the V segment lost 10 bases, leaving 9 bases of the junction unmatched. The CDR3 contains 15 residues. CDR3 sequence reads: CATSPDRASNQPQHF. The CDR3 DNA reads TGTGCCACCTCCCCTGACAGGGCTAGCAATCAGCCCCAGCATTTT.

This sequence joins TRBV5-1 and TRBJ1-1; D remains unclear. V dropped 0 bases and J dropped 7 bases, with 10 bases sitting between them. The CDR3 sequence is 13 residues long. CDR1 is SGHRS, CDR2 YFSETQ, per germline. Written as DNA, the CDR3 is TGCGCCAGCAGCTTGGAGCGAGGGTTTGAAGCTTTCTTT. It codes for CASSLERGFEAFF.

At least ten counts were recorded for this clonotype. In nucleotides, the CDR3 is TGCGCCAGCAGCTTGTTCGGGAGTGGGAATGAGCAGTTCTTC. Protein sequence: CASSLFGSGNEQFF. V gene TRBV5-1 combines with J gene TRBJ2-1, with a possible D match to TRBD2 (6 bases). Trimming pared 1 base from V and 7 bases from J, leaving 12 bases between. Germline V gene data show CDR1 as SGHRS and CDR2 as YFSETQ. The CDR3 runs to 14 residues.

This clonotype has a count of ten or more. This chain connects TRBV7-2 to TRBJ2-3; 8 bases match TRBD2. The CDR3 runs to 16 residues. Losses at the gene ends were 5 bases for V and 1 base for J; bases not matched to a gene: 8. Germline V lookup: CDR1 SGHTA, CDR2 FQGNSA. CDR3 in amino acids: CASSEDSGTRTDTQYF. As DNA, the CDR3 is TGTGCCAGCAGCGAGGATAGCGGGACCCGCACAGATACGCAGTATTTT.

This clonotype was observed a handful of times. V and J are TRBV7-9 and TRBJ2-5; 15 bases align to TRBD2. The V gene's germline CDR1 is SEHNR and CDR2 FQNEAQ (reference sequence). V shed 5 bases, J shed 4 bases, and the junction held 8 bases outside the gene matches. The CDR3 is 17 amino acids. The CDR3 DNA is TGTGCCAGCAGCATGACCGGGACTAGCGGGAGGCGAGAGACCCAGTACTTC. Encoded protein: CASSMTGTSGRRETQYF.

This clonotype was detected many times. The chain is built from TRBV5-1 and TRBJ2-7; 8 bases are a match to TRBD2. Germline V gene lookup returns CDR1 SGHRS and CDR2 YFSETQ. The CDR3 contains 13 residues. V dropped 5 bases and J dropped 6; count of bases not matched to a gene: 7. The CDR3, as DNA: TGCGCCAGCAGGGACGGGAGGGCCCCCGAGCAGTACTTC. Its translation: CASRDGRAPEQYF.

This clonotype was counted at least ten times. The rearrangement uses TRBV2 and TRBJ2-5; 12 bases fit TRBD2. Looked up from germline, CDR1 is SNHLY and CDR2 is FYNNEI. The CDR3 is 18 residues long. V lost 0 bases, J lost 5 bases, and 10 bases stayed unmatched. CDR3 protein: CASSEAPPSGRAAETQYF. DNA of the CDR3: TGTGCCAGCAGTGAAGCGCCCCCTAGCGGGAGGGCGGCGGAGACCCAGTACTTC.